The 25 T cell receptor beta chains in this list originate from one sample, sequenced in a study of OX40 agonist ivuxolimab in advanced cancers. Only in-frame clones appear in the TCRdb table, and some are missing; sequencing was by immunoSEQ multiplex PCR. This sample has 55,000 to 90,000 clones, with 88% found just once. Sample: CD4+ or CD8+ T cells sorted from blood, taken in a trial of the OX40 agonist ivuxolimab. The source is an adult with an advanced solid tumor such as melanoma, head and neck, liver or kidney cancer.

The V call is TRBV28, the J call TRBJ2-7; tentative D call: TRBD2 (6 bases). This CDR3 comprises 14 residues. The V end was cut by 3 bases, the J end by 4 bases, with 13 bases between. Germline-derived CDR1 and CDR2 are MDHEN and SYDVKM. The CDR3 coding sequence is TGTGCCAGCAGTTTGGGGGGAGGTCTTTACGAGCAGTACTTC. This encodes CASSLGGGLYEQYF.

The CDR3 DNA reads as TGTGCCAGCGCCCGAGGGGGGGCAAGCTATGGCTACACCTTC. Translating it yields CASARGGASYGYTF. This chain links TRBV6-5 with TRBJ1-2; perhaps TRBD1 as D (6 bases). Trimming left V 8 bases short and J 4 bases short, with 17 bases between. The CDR3 consists of 14 residues. The germline V gene encodes CDR1 MNHEY and CDR2 SVGAGI.

This chain uses TRBV6-6 with TRBJ1-5; D gene uncertain. The CDR3 is 15 amino acids. Germline V CDR1 and CDR2: MNHNY, SVGAGI (reference sequence). Trimming shortened V by 2 bases and J by 0 bases, and 8 bases separated the two germline ends. Here the CDR3 reads CASSYLDYSNQPQHF. The DNA of the CDR3 is TGTGCCAGCAGTTACCTGGATTATAGCAATCAGCCCCAGCATTTT.

The rearrangement links TRBV6-1 to TRBJ1-2; 7 positions match TRBD1. With V trimmed by 6 bases and J by 4 bases, 5 bases remained unmatched. Germline values: CDR1 MNHNS, CDR2 SASEGT. The CDR3 is 13 amino acids. DNA of the CDR3: TGTGCCAGCAGCTCGGACAGGTTCTATGGCTACACCTTC. It codes for CASSSDRFYGYTF.

The J gene is TRBJ1-1, the V gene TRBV18; possibly TRBD1 for D (6 bases). The germline V gene encodes CDR1 KGHSH and CDR2 LQKENI. Trimming cost V 4 bases and J 0 bases, with 12 bases left between them. CDR3 length: 15 residues. CDR3 in amino acids: CASSLQTGLNTEAFF. CDR3 coding DNA: TGTGCCAGCTCACTTCAGACAGGCTTGAACACTGAAGCTTTCTTT.

The chain employs TRBV18 and TRBJ2-3, with TRBD1 as a possible D gene (5 bases). The germline V gene has CDR1 KGHSH and CDR2 LQKENI. This CDR3 region has 14 residues. The V end lost 4 bases, the J end lost 2 bases, and 10 bases lay between the germline ends. The CDR3 region is CASSLGHPTDTQYF. The CDR3 DNA reads TGTGCCAGCTCACTTGGACACCCCACAGATACGCAGTATTTT.

The gene calls are TRBV5-8 and TRBJ2-5; 14 bases align to TRBD2. J lost 5 bases, V lost 5 bases, and 11 bases had no gene match. Germline-derived CDR1 and CDR2 are SGHTS and YDEGEE. The CDR3 extends over 17 amino acids. The CDR3 DNA reads as TGTGCCAGCAGTCCGGGACTAGCGGGAGCGGCGGGTGAGACCCAGTACTTC. Residues: CASSPGLAGAAGETQYF.

Points on this clone: Other DNA sequences within the sample encode an identical CDR3. The chain has TRBV18 and TRBJ2-3; D gene unclear. The germline V gene has CDR1 KGHSH and CDR2 LQKENI. The germline V and J ends were trimmed by 1 base and 1 base, with 3 bases remaining between them. The CDR3 consists of 13 residues. The CDR3 reads CASSPQGTDTQYF. The CDR3, as DNA: TGTGCCAGCTCACCACAGGGCACAGATACGCAGTATTTT.

This chain joins TRBV27 and TRBJ2-6; D unresolved. Trimming cost V 5 bases and J 5 bases, with 10 bases left between them. This CDR3 has 14 amino acids. Germline loops: CDR1 MNHEY, CDR2 SMNVEV (reference sequence). The CDR3 spells CASSPIGRANVLTF. CDR3 coding DNA: TGTGCCAGCAGTCCAATAGGACGGGCCAACGTCCTGACTTTC.

The rearrangement uses TRBV6-6 and TRBJ2-1; TRBD1 matches at 9 bases. The CDR3 is 12 residues long. CDR1 and CDR2 from the germline V gene are MNHNY and SVGAGI (reference sequence). Trimming took 0 bases from V and 16 from J; bases not matched to a gene: 4. The CDR3 is CASSYSGTGYFF. As DNA, the CDR3 is TGTGCCAGCAGTTACTCCGGGACAGGGTATTTCTTC.

The rearrangement uses TRBV11-2 and TRBJ1-1; D is perhaps TRBD1 (5 bases). There are 15 residues in the CDR3. Trimming pared 5 bases from V and 5 bases from J, leaving 18 bases between. CDR1 and CDR2 (germline): SGHAT, FQNNGV. CDR3 residues: CASSLSGGLGTEAFF. The CDR3 nucleotides are TGTGCCAGCAGCCTCTCCGGGGGATTGGGAACTGAAGCTTTCTTT.

The V gene is TRBV6-5, the J gene TRBJ1-2; maybe TRBD1 (6 bases). There are 14 residues in the CDR3. CDR1 is MNHEY, CDR2 SVGAGI, per germline. The ends were cut back, 8 bases at V and 4 bases at J, with 17 bases in the middle. This CDR3 is CASLQSGGGYGYTF. Written as DNA, the CDR3 is TGTGCCAGCCTTCAATCGGGAGGGGGCTATGGCTACACCTTC.

This clone occurred a few times. The rearrangement joins TRBV11-3 to TRBJ2-2; D remains unclear. Trimming stripped 0 bases from V and 7 bases from J, with 6 bases between. From germline, CDR1 is SGHNT and CDR2 YENEEA. The length of the CDR3 is 13 residues. CDR3 loop: CASSLDRSGELFF. The CDR3 DNA sequence: TGTGCCAGCAGCTTAGATCGGAGCGGGGAGCTGTTTTTT.

V usage is TRBV6-5 and J usage is TRBJ1-6; D ambiguous. Looked up from germline, CDR1 is MNHEY and CDR2 is SVGAGI. The length of the CDR3 is 12 residues. V dropped 2 bases and J dropped 7 bases, with 3 bases sitting between them. CDR3 sequence: CASSYLNSPLHF. The CDR3 region has the DNA TGTGCCAGCAGTTACCTGAATTCACCCCTCCACTTT.

This sequence joins TRBV5-1 and TRBJ2-3, with 8 bases that match TRBD2. Losses at the gene ends were 0 bases for V and 7 bases for J; bases not matched to a gene: 7. The CDR3 is made up of 15 amino acids. Germline loops: CDR1 SGHRS, CDR2 YFSETQ. CDR3 nucleotides: TGCGCCAGCAGCTTGGGAGCGGGGGCGCAAAATACGCAGTATTTT. Translated: CASSLGAGAQNTQYF.

This clone was detected a few times. The rearrangement links TRBV30 to TRBJ1-2, with D unclear. The CDR3 length is 15 residues. The V gene lost 2 bases and the J gene lost 0 bases, with 13 bases spanning the gap. Germline CDR1 and CDR2: GTSNPN and SVGIG (reference sequence). DNA of the CDR3: TGTGCCTGGAGTACCGCGGGAGGATCTAACTATGGCTACACCTTC. Translated: CAWSTAGGSNYGYTF.

The rearrangement links TRBV7-9 to TRBJ2-7; 9 bases map to TRBD1. V dropped 6 bases and J dropped 7; count of bases not matched to a gene: 7. CDR1 and CDR2 from the germline V gene are SEHNR and FQNEAQ (reference sequence). The CDR3 sequence is 13 residues long. In DNA, the CDR3 is TGTGCCAGCAGTTACAGGGGGCGGGGGGAGCAGTACTTC. Protein: CASSYRGRGEQYF.

The rearrangement uses TRBV6-4 and TRBJ2-2, with D perhaps TRBD2 (7 bases). The germline V gene has CDR1 MRHNA and CDR2 SNTAGT. This CDR3 is 14 amino acids long. Trimming removed 5 bases from V and 8 bases from J, with 15 bases in between. Here the CDR3 reads CASSPAGAAGELFF. CDR3 sequence (DNA): TGTGCCAGCAGTCCCGCGGGGGCGGCGGGGGAGCTGTTTTTT.

The rearrangement joins TRBV30 to TRBJ1-2, with no clear D. The V gene's germline CDR1 is GTSNPN and CDR2 SVGIG (reference sequence). The CDR3 extends over 13 amino acids. The ends were cut back, 1 base at V and 4 bases at J, with 10 bases in the middle. Here the CDR3 reads CAWSEEGIYGYTF. CDR3 DNA sequence: TGTGCCTGGAGTGAAGAGGGAATCTATGGCTACACCTTC.

This clone was seen only once. The genes are TRBV28 and TRBJ2-2; 7 bases fit TRBD1. Germline V gene sequence: CDR1 MDHEN, CDR2 SYDVKM. V trimming: 3 bases; J trimming: 4 bases; junction bases outside the gene matches: 5. The CDR3 extends over 15 amino acids. For the CDR3, the DNA is TGTGCCAGCAGTTTGTCGGACAGGACCACCGGGGAGCTGTTTTTT. Its translation: CASSLSDRTTGELFF.

This chain joins TRBV18 and TRBJ1-1; D call uncertain. V lost 2 bases and J 1 base, leaving 11 bases between the germline ends. In germline, CDR1 is KGHSH, CDR2 LQKENI. There are 15 residues in the CDR3. CDR3 in DNA: TGTGCCAGCTCACCAGGGTGGGCAGGGAACACTGAAGCTTTCTTT. Protein product: CASSPGWAGNTEAFF.

Concerning this clone itself: The sample carries other DNA sequences with the same CDR3. The CDR3 reads CASSQVGGNQPQHF. For the CDR3, the DNA is TGCGCCAGCAGCCAAGTCGGGGGGAATCAGCCCCAGCATTTT. The chain is built from TRBV4-1 and TRBJ1-5; tentatively, D is TRBD1 (5 bases). The germline CDR1 and CDR2 sequences are MGHRA and YSYEKL. The CDR3 consists of 14 residues. The germline V and J ends were trimmed by 1 base and 4 bases, with 8 bases remaining between them.

J is TRBJ2-7 and V is TRBV7-9; D may match TRBD1 or TRBD2 (6 bases each). The CDR3 runs to 15 residues. V lost 6 bases and J lost 0, with 15 bases in between. Germline CDR1 SEHNR, CDR2 FQNEAQ (reference sequence). The CDR3 protein is CASRGGTAGSYEQYF. CDR3 DNA sequence: TGTGCCAGCAGGGGGGGCACAGCCGGCTCCTACGAGCAGTACTTC.

The chain couples TRBV5-1 to TRBJ1-5, with a tentative D call TRBD1 (6 bases). The CDR3 loop spans 15 amino acids. V was cut by 4 bases and J by 3 bases, with 14 bases left in between. Germline lookup yields CDR1 SGHRS and CDR2 YFSETQ. In nucleotides, the CDR3 is TGCGCCAGCAGCCCGGGGGGGGCGTCCAATCAGCCCCAGCATTTT. The encoded protein is CASSPGGASNQPQHF.

J is TRBJ2-7 and V is TRBV28, with D hard to call. V gave up 5 bases and J gave up 4 bases, with 9 bases separating them. The germline gives CDR1 MDHEN, CDR2 SYDVKM. The CDR3 is made up of 12 amino acids. In nucleotides, the CDR3 is TGTGCCAGCAGTCCACTCGAATACGAGCAGTACTTC. It translates to CASSPLEYEQYF.